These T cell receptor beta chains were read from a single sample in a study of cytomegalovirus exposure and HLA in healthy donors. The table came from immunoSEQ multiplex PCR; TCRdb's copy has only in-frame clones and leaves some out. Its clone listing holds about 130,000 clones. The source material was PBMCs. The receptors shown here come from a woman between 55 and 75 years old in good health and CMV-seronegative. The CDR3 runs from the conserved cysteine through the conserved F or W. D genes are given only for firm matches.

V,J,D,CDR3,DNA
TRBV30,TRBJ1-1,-,CAWSALRMNTEAFF,TGTGCCTGGAGTGCCCTAAGAATGAACACTGAAGCTTTCTTT
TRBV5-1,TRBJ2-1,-,CASSLGAGRNEQFF,TGCGCCAGCAGCTTGGGAGCAGGGCGAAATGAGCAGTTCTTC
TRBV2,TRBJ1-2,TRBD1,CASRVGTAYGYTF,TGTGCCAGCAGGGTAGGGACAGCCTATGGCTACACCTTC
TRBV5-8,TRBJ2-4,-,CASSPYRVVKNIQYF,TGTGCCAGCAGCCCTTACAGGGTTGTCAAAAACATTCAGTACTTC
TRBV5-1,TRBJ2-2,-,CASSHLEQHTGELFF,TGCGCCAGCAGCCACTTGGAACAGCACACCGGGGAGCTGTTTTTT
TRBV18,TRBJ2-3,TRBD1,CASSQNRGGTDTQYF,TGTGCCAGCTCACAGAACAGGGGGGGCACAGATACGCAGTATTTT
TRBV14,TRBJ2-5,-,CASSQQLEETQYF,TGTGCCAGCAGCCAACAACTAGAAGAGACCCAGTACTTC
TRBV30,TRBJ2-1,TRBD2,CAWTSGYKNNEQFF,TGTGCCTGGACTAGCGGGTATAAAAACAATGAGCAGTTCTTC
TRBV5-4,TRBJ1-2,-,CASSLGDNYGYTF,TGTGCCAGCAGCTTGGGAGATAACTATGGCTACACCTTC
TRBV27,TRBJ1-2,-,CASRSSGQWYTF,TGTGCCAGCAGATCCTCCGGACAGTGGTACACCTTC
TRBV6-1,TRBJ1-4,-,CAGSEAGAEWEKLFF,TGTGCCGGCAGTGAAGCTGGGGCAGAGTGGGAAAAACTGTTTTTT